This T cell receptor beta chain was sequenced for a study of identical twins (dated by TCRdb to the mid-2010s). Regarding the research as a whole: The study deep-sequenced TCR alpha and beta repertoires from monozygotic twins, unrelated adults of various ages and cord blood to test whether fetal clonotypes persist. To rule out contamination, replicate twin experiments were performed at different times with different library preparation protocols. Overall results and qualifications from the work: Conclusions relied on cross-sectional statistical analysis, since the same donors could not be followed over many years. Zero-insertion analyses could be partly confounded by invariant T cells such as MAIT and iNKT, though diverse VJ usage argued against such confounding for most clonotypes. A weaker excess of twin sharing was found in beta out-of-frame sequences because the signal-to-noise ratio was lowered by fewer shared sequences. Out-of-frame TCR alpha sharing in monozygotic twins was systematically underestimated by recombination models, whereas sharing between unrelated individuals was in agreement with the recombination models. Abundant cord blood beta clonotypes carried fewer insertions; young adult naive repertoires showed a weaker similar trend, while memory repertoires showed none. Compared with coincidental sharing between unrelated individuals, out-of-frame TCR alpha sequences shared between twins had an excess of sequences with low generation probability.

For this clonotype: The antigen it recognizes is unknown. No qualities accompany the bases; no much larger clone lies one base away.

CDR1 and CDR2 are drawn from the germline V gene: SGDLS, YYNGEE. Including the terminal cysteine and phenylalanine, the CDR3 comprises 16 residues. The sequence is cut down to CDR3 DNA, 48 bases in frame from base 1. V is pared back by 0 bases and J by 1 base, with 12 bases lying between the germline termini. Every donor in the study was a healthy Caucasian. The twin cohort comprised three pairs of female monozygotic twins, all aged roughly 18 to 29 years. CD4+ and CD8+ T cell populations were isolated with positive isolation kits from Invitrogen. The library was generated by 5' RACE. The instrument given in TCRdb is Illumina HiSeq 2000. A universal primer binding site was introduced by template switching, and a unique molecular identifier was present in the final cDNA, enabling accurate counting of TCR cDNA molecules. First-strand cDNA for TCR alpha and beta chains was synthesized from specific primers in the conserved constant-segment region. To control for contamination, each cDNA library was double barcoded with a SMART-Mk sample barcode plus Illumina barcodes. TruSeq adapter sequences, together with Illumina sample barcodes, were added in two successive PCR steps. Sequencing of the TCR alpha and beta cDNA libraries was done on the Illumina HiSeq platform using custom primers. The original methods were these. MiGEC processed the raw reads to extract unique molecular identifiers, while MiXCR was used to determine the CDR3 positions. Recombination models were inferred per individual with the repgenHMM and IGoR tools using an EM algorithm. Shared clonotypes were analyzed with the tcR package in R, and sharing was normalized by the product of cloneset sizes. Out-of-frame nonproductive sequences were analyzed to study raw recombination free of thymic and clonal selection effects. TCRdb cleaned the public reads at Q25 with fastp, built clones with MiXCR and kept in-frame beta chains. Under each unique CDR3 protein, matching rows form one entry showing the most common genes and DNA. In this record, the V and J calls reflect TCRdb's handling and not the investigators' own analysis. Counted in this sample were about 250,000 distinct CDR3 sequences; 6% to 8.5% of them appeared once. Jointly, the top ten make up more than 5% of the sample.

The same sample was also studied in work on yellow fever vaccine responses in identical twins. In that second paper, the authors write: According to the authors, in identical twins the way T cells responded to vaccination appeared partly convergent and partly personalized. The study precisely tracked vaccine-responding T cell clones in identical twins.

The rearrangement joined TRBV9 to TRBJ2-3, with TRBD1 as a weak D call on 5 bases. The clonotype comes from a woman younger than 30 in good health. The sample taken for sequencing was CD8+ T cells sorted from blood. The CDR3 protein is CASSVATDRGTDTQYF. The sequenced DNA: TGTGCCAGCAGCGTAGCTACTGACAGAGGCACAGATACGCAGTATTTT.